This TCR beta chain originates from a study of T-cell reconstitution after alpha-beta-depleted transplantation in children. This clonotype was counted ten times or more. TCRbeta library preparation incorporated unique molecular identifiers. TCRdb recomputed calls from the PCR reads with MiXCR, one row per CDR3 protein. This repertoire shows about 200,000 distinct CDR3 sequences, 14% to 15% found once; its top ten account for about 13%. V was trimmed by 4 bases and J by 8 bases, leaving 11 bases between them. Germline V gene data show CDR1 as SEHNR and CDR2 as FQNEAQ (reference sequence). The CDR3 has 13 residues.

The sample here was PBMCs from the stem cell graft donor, taken from the stem cell graft. V gene TRBV7-9 combines with J gene TRBJ1-4; D gene unclear. The receptor was isolated from a human donor who donated a stem cell graft to a child with acute lymphoblastic leukemia. The CDR3 region has the DNA TGTGCCAGCAGCTCGAATACGTGGGAAAAACTGTTTTTT. As protein: CASSSNTWEKLFF.